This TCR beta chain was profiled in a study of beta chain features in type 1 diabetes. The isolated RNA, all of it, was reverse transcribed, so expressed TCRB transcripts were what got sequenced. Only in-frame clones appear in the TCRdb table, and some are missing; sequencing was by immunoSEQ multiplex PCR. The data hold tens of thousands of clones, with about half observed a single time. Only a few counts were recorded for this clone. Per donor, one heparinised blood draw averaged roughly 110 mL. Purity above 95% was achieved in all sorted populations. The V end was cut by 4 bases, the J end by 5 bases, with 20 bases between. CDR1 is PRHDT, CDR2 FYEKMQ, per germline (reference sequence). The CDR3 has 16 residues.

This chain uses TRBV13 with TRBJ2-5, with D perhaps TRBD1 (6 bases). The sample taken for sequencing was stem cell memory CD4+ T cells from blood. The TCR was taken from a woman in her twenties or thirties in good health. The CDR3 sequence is CASSYYSGIQGETQYF. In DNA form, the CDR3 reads TGTGCCAGCAGCTACTATTCAGGGATACAGGGTGAGACCCAGTACTTC. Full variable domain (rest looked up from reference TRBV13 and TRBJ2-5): AAGVIQSPRHLIKEKRETATLKCYPIPRHDTVYWYQQGPGQDPQFLISFYEKMQSDKGSIPDRFSAQQFSDYHSELNMSSLELGDSALYFCASSYYSGIQGETQYFGPGTRLLVL.